These 26 T cell receptor beta chains were sequenced from one sample in a study of OX40 agonist ivuxolimab in advanced cancers. Profiled with immunoSEQ multiplex PCR; TCRdb holds only in-frame clones, not every one. Of 35,000 to 40,000 clones detected, about three quarters appear once; the ten largest clones hold roughly an eighth. The material sequenced was CD4+ or CD8+ T cells sorted from blood, taken in a trial of the OX40 agonist ivuxolimab. The source is an adult with an advanced solid tumor such as melanoma, head and neck, liver or kidney cancer.

The genes are TRBV28 and TRBJ1-1; D is undetermined. This CDR3 spans 12 amino acids. V was clipped by 3 bases and J by 10 bases, with 12 bases between them. Germline V gene data show CDR1 as MDHEN and CDR2 as SYDVKM. CDR3 nucleotide sequence: TGTGCCAGCAGTTTGCGAGGATTCGGAGCTTTCTTT. Amino acids: CASSLRGFGAFF.

The chain couples TRBV6-5 to TRBJ1-3; D is unclear. The CDR3 loop spans 14 amino acids. Trimming cost V 6 bases and J 0 bases, with 9 bases left between them. The germline gives CDR1 MNHEY, CDR2 SVGAGI. CDR3 in DNA: TGTGCCAGCAGCGGACTGAACTCTGGAAACACCATATATTTT. This translates into CASSGLNSGNTIYF.

This sequence joins TRBV9 and TRBJ2-1; 10 positions match TRBD2. This CDR3 region has 16 residues. Germline CDR1 reads SGDLS; CDR2 reads YYNGEE. V shed 3 bases and J 0 bases; nucleotides not matched to a gene: 3. CDR3 protein: CASSETSGSSYNEQFF. The CDR3 DNA sequence: TGTGCCAGCAGCGAGACTAGCGGGTCCTCCTACAATGAGCAGTTCTTC.

V gene TRBV19 combines with J gene TRBJ1-1; D gene uncertain. This CDR3 region has 13 residues. V dropped 8 bases and J dropped 5 bases, with 15 bases sitting between them. Germline V gene data show CDR1 as LNHDA and CDR2 as SQIVND (reference sequence). The CDR3 here is CASSPGPGTEAFF. CDR3 sequence (DNA): TGTGCCAGTTCGCCAGGCCCGGGGACTGAAGCTTTCTTT.

This clone was seen more than once but under ten times. This sequence joins TRBV7-9 and TRBJ2-2; D is ambiguous. V was pared by 4 bases and J by 1 base, with 7 bases between. The CDR3 totals 14 residues. The germline V gene encodes CDR1 SEHNR and CDR2 FQNEAQ (reference sequence). In DNA, the CDR3 is TGTGCCAGCAGCTCGACGGGGAACACCGGGGAGCTGTTTTTT. It is translated as CASSSTGNTGELFF.

This clone has just one count. V gene TRBV30 combines with J gene TRBJ1-5; the D gene is possibly TRBD1 (6 bases). V gave up 4 bases and J gave up 6 bases, with 16 bases separating them. The CDR3 has 14 residues. CDR1 and CDR2 from the germline V gene are GTSNPN and SVGIG (reference sequence). CDR3 coding DNA: TGTGCCTGGACCAATGCGGGGGCGACTCAGCCCCAGCATTTT. It translates to CAWTNAGATQPQHF.

The rearrangement uses TRBV7-9 and TRBJ2-1; D uncertain. Germline V gives CDR1 SEHNR, CDR2 FQNEAQ (reference sequence). V dropped 1 base and J dropped 5 bases, with 6 bases sitting between them. The CDR3 contains 13 residues. In DNA, the CDR3 is TGTGCCAGCAGCTTAGATACGGACAATGAGCAGTTCTTC. It translates to CASSLDTDNEQFF.

The chain links TRBV5-1 to TRBJ2-7; 7 bases map to TRBD1. The CDR3 is 14 amino acids. The germline gives CDR1 SGHRS, CDR2 YFSETQ. V shed 4 bases and J 3 bases; nucleotides not matched to a gene: 7. The CDR3 loop is CASSPGDSRYEQYF. The DNA for the CDR3 is TGCGCCAGCAGCCCCGGGGACAGTCGCTACGAGCAGTACTTC.

This chain uses TRBV30 with TRBJ1-1; D gene ambiguous. V was cut by 2 bases and J by 1 base, with 8 bases left in between. This CDR3 spans 13 amino acids. CDR1 and CDR2 from the germline V gene are GTSNPN and SVGIG (reference sequence). The CDR3 sequence is CAWSWRANTEAFF. As DNA, the CDR3 is TGTGCCTGGAGTTGGAGAGCGAACACTGAAGCTTTCTTT.

This chain links TRBV19 with TRBJ1-1; 7 nucleotides align to TRBD1. The CDR3 has 15 amino acids. The V segment lost 5 bases and the J segment 1 base; nucleotides outside the gene matches: 7. Germline values: CDR1 LNHDA, CDR2 SQIVND (reference sequence). The CDR3 DNA reads as TGTGCCAGTAGTCGCGAGGGGACAGCGAACACTGAAGCTTTCTTT. Its translation is CASSREGTANTEAFF.

The chain has TRBV6-6 and TRBJ2-4, with TRBD2 matching 9 bases. V lost 5 bases and J lost 6; bases outside the gene matches: 8. CDR1 is MNHNY, CDR2 SVGAGI, per germline (reference sequence). The CDR3 is 15 residues long. CDR3 in amino acids: CASSAQGLARNIQYF. The CDR3 DNA is TGTGCCAGCAGTGCTCAAGGACTAGCGAGAAACATTCAGTACTTC.

This rearrangement joins TRBV6-6 to TRBJ1-1; D possibly corresponds to TRBD1 (5 bases). V lost 6 bases and J 0 bases, leaving 17 bases between the germline ends. CDR3 size: 16 residues. CDR1 is MNHNY, CDR2 SVGAGI, per germline (reference sequence). For the CDR3, the DNA is TGTGCCAGCAGCTCCCCGGGACTACGAATGAACACTGAAGCTTTCTTT. It specifies CASSSPGLRMNTEAFF.

This clone was observed a single time. This chain connects TRBV9 to TRBJ2-1, with D perhaps given as TRBD1 or TRBD2 (5 bases each). Trimming removed 5 bases at V and 4 bases at J, with 16 bases between. This CDR3 region has 15 residues. Germline loops: CDR1 SGDLS, CDR2 YYNGEE. CDR3 region: CASRSGLGEYNEQFF. Here the CDR3 DNA reads TGTGCCAGCAGGTCCGGTTTGGGGGAATACAATGAGCAGTTCTTC.

The chain combines TRBV19 with TRBJ2-2, with 7 bases identical to TRBD1. V gave up 4 bases and J gave up 1 base; unmatched junction bases: 3. This CDR3 is 15 amino acids long. Germline V CDR1 and CDR2: LNHDA, SQIVND (reference sequence). The CDR3 bases are TGTGCCAGTAGTAAGGGACAGTTGAACACCGGGGAGCTGTTTTTT. This gives the protein CASSKGQLNTGELFF. Full variable domain (missing parts from reference TRBV19 and TRBJ2-2): DGGITQSPKYLFRKEGQNVTLSCEQNLNHDAMYWYRQDPGQGLRLIYYSQIVNDFQKGDIAEGYSVSREKKESFPLTVTSAQKNPTAFYLCASSKGQLNTGELFFGEGSRLTVL.

The V and J genes are TRBV27 and TRBJ1-5; TRBD1 matches 7 bases. Germline V gene data show CDR1 as MNHEY and CDR2 as SMNVEV (reference sequence). The CDR3 loop spans 14 amino acids. J lost 2 bases, V lost 3 bases, and 1 base had no gene match. The CDR3 bases are TGTGCCAGCAGTTTCGGGACAGGCAATCAGCCCCAGCATTTT. Its translation: CASSFGTGNQPQHF.

V gene TRBV5-4 combines with J gene TRBJ1-1; possibly TRBD1 for D (5 bases). V lost 4 bases to trimming and J lost 0 bases, with 13 bases between them. CDR1 and CDR2 from the germline V gene are SGHNT and YYREEE (reference sequence). CDR3 size: 15 residues. CDR3 bases: TGTGCCAGCAGCCCCCGGGGGAGTATGAACACTGAAGCTTTCTTT. Protein: CASSPRGSMNTEAFF.

V and J are TRBV7-9 and TRBJ2-5; D is tentatively TRBD1 or TRBD2 (6 bases each). V dropped 8 bases and J dropped 6 bases, with 31 bases sitting between them. The CDR3 contains 18 residues. Germline values: CDR1 SEHNR, CDR2 FQNEAQ (reference sequence). The CDR3 bases are TGTGCCAGCTCGCAAGCCGGGGGCGCGGGCACCTACATCCAGACCCAGTACTTC. Protein: CASSQAGGAGTYIQTQYF.

This clone has a single count. The genes are TRBV27 and TRBJ2-7; 7 nucleotides line up with TRBD2. The germline V gene has CDR1 MNHEY and CDR2 SMNVEV (reference sequence). The CDR3 totals 17 residues. J gave up 0 bases and V 3 bases, and 11 bases lay outside the gene matches. CDR3 in amino acids: CASSFFALATNSYEQYF. CDR3 coding DNA: TGTGCCAGCAGTTTCTTCGCACTAGCGACCAACTCCTACGAGCAGTACTTC.

In its sample, this clone was seen once. The chain couples TRBV19 to TRBJ1-5; D ambiguous. The germline CDR1 and CDR2 sequences are LNHDA and SQIVND (reference sequence). Trimming took off 8 bases at V and 2 bases at J, with 7 bases between the two ends. The CDR3 totals 12 residues. The CDR3 protein is CASHHRNQPQHF. The CDR3 DNA follows: TGTGCCAGTCATCACCGCAATCAGCCCCAGCATTTT.

The chain links TRBV7-2 to TRBJ2-7, with 10 bases identical to TRBD2. The CDR3 runs 14 residues. Germline V lookup: CDR1 SGHTA, CDR2 FQGNSA. The V gene end was trimmed by 7 bases and the J gene end by 2 bases; junction bases not matched to a gene: 5. CDR3 sequence: CASTEAGGPYEQYF. CDR3 nucleotides: TGTGCCAGCACGGAAGCGGGAGGGCCCTACGAGCAGTACTTC.

CDR3 loop: CASSIPDSGELFF. The CDR3 coding sequence is TGTGCCAGTAGTATTCCAGATTCCGGGGAGCTGTTTTTT. The chain has TRBV19 and TRBJ2-2, with D unresolved. Germline values: CDR1 LNHDA, CDR2 SQIVND (reference sequence). Trimming pared 3 bases from V and 6 bases from J, leaving 8 bases between. This CDR3 is built from 13 residues.

This sequence joins TRBV6-5 and TRBJ1-5; D call uncertain. The germline V gene encodes CDR1 MNHEY and CDR2 SVGAGI. V lost 4 bases to trimming and J lost 0 bases, with 7 bases between them. This CDR3 is 14 amino acids long. The chain's CDR3 is CASSSGVSNQPQHF. The DNA of the CDR3 is TGTGCCAGCAGTTCGGGTGTTAGCAATCAGCCCCAGCATTTT.

V and J are TRBV18 and TRBJ1-2, with a tentative D call TRBD1 (5 bases). The germline V gene encodes CDR1 KGHSH and CDR2 LQKENI. V was shortened by 0 bases and J by 7 bases, with 6 bases between the two germline ends. The CDR3 is 12 residues long. In DNA form, the CDR3 reads TGTGCCAGCTCACCACCAGGGACTGGCTACACCTTC. Protein sequence: CASSPPGTGYTF.

The CDR3 coding sequence is TGTGCCAGCAGCTTAGAGGTTAGCGGGAGTACAAATGAGCAGTTCTTC. Protein product: CASSLEVSGSTNEQFF. V is TRBV7-9 and J is TRBJ2-1; TRBD2 matches at 9 bases. This CDR3 contains 16 residues. Germline V gene data show CDR1 as SEHNR and CDR2 as FQNEAQ (reference sequence). The V gene end was trimmed by 1 base and the J gene end by 7 bases; junction bases not matched to a gene: 8.

The gene calls are TRBV11-2 and TRBJ2-1; 12 bases map to TRBD2. Per germline, CDR1 SGHAT and CDR2 FQNNGV. The CDR3 spans 15 residues. After removal of 5 bases from V and 4 bases from J, the junction contained 3 bases not matched to a gene. CDR3 amino acids: CASSQTSGSYNEQFF. Here the CDR3 DNA reads TGTGCCAGCAGCCAGACTAGCGGGAGTTACAATGAGCAGTTCTTC.

The chain couples TRBV29-1 to TRBJ2-2, with 10 bases that match TRBD1. The CDR3 is 14 amino acids. V gave up 2 bases and J gave up 7 bases; unmatched junction bases: 4. Germline lookup yields CDR1 SQVTM and CDR2 ANQGSEA. The CDR3 sequence is CSVERQGAIGELFF. The CDR3 nucleotides are TGCAGCGTTGAACGACAGGGGGCGATCGGGGAGCTGTTTTTT.